These 9 T cell receptor beta chains were all obtained from the same sample, sequenced in a study of blood T cell repertoires in COVID-19. TCRdb's table, derived via immunoSEQ multiplex PCR, lists solely in-frame clones and lacks some. The data contain approximately 470,000 clones, 87% of them singletons. The material sequenced was PBMCs or T cells enriched from blood (not recorded which). All receptors come from a woman younger than 35 who had recovered from COVID-19.

The rearrangement links TRBV28 to TRBJ1-5, with D uncertain. Germline V gene lookup returns CDR1 MDHEN and CDR2 SYDVKM. The CDR3 totals 13 residues. Trimming cost V 8 bases and J 2 bases, with 10 bases left between them. CDR3 loop: CASSARGNQPQHF. The CDR3 DNA reads TGTGCCAGCTCAGCTCGGGGCAATCAGCCCCAGCATTTT.

The chain is built from TRBV5-1 and TRBJ2-7, with D perhaps matching TRBD1 (6 bases). The germline V gene encodes CDR1 SGHRS and CDR2 YFSETQ. The CDR3 consists of 13 residues. Between the trimmed V and J ends, which lost 5 bases and 6 bases, there was a span of 15 bases. The CDR3 nucleotides are TGCGCCAGCAGGTGGCAGGGGAAGATCGAGCAGTACTTC. Translation gives CASRWQGKIEQYF.

This chain uses TRBV7-2 with TRBJ2-5; TRBD2 matches 7 bases. V was clipped by 4 bases and J by 2 bases; unmatched bases: 4. CDR1 and CDR2 (germline): SGHTA, FQGNSA. There are 14 residues in the CDR3. In DNA, the CDR3 is TGTGCCAGCAGCTGGTTGGGGGGGCAAGAGACCCAGTACTTC. This encodes CASSWLGGQETQYF. Together with reference TRBV7-2 and TRBJ2-5, the CDR3 gives the full variable domain: GAGVSQSPSNKVTEKGKDVELRCDPISGHTALYWYRQSLGQGLEFLIYFQGNSAPDKSGLPSDRFSAERTGGSVSTLTIQRTQQEDSAVYLCASSWLGGQETQYFGPGTRLLVL.

The rearrangement joins TRBV5-1 to TRBJ1-1; D is unclear. With 0 bases removed from V and 0 bases from J, the gap between germline ends came to 6 bases. The length of the CDR3 is 14 residues. CDR1 is SGHRS and CDR2 is YFSETQ in the germline V gene. Written as DNA, the CDR3 is TGCGCCAGCAGCTTGGCCAGGCTGAACACTGAAGCTTTCTTT. Its protein product is CASSLARLNTEAFF.

The chain is built from TRBV5-1 and TRBJ2-7; D remains ambiguous. Germline V gene lookup returns CDR1 SGHRS and CDR2 YFSETQ. V was pared by 5 bases and J by 0 bases, with 9 bases between. CDR3 length: 13 residues. Written as DNA, the CDR3 is TGCGCCAGCAGACATCCCGTCTCCTACGAGCAGTACTTC. This gives the protein CASRHPVSYEQYF.

Remarks on this clone: Germline is not matched at one junction end, which may reflect a read error. The rearrangement uses TRBV18 and TRBJ2-1, with D possibly matching TRBD1 (6 bases). Per germline, CDR1 KGHSH and CDR2 LQKENI. The CDR3 sequence is 14 residues long. The CDR3 here is CASSLSTGYSEQFF. DNA of the CDR3: TGTGCCAGCTCACTGTCCACAGGGTACAGTGAGCAGTTCTTC.

The V and J genes are TRBV6-2 or TRBV6-3 and TRBJ2-1; maybe TRBD2 (5 bases). The germline V and J ends were trimmed by 6 bases and 0 bases, with 12 bases remaining between them. CDR3 length: 15 residues. Germline lookup yields CDR1 MNHEY and CDR2 SVGEGT. The CDR3 nucleotides are TGTGCCAGCAGCGAGCGGACCAGCTCCTACAATGAGCAGTTCTTC. Its protein is CASSERTSSYNEQFF.

As DNA, the CDR3 is TGTGCCAGCCTCCCCCGGGGGGGTAACACTGAAGCTTTCTTT. This encodes CASLPRGGNTEAFF. The chain couples TRBV28 to TRBJ1-1; D perhaps matches TRBD1 (5 bases). Trimming stripped 8 bases from V and 2 bases from J, with 15 bases between. CDR3 length: 14 residues. Germline V gives CDR1 MDHEN, CDR2 SYDVKM.

This chain links TRBV15 with TRBJ1-5; 7 bases match TRBD1. The CDR3 length is 16 residues. The V gene end was trimmed by 0 bases and the J gene end by 7 bases; junction bases not matched to a gene: 9. Germline CDR1 reads LNHNV; CDR2 reads YYDKDF (reference sequence). The CDR3 loop reads CATSRDTDRADQPQHF. For the CDR3, the DNA is TGTGCCACCAGCAGAGATACCGACAGGGCTGACCAGCCCCAGCATTTT. Combining the CDR3 with reference TRBV15 and TRBJ1-5 gives the whole variable domain DAMVIQNPRYQVTQFGKPVTLSCSQTLNHNVMYWYQQKSSQAPKLLFHYYDKDFNNEADTPDNFQSRRPNTSFCFLDIRSPGLGDTAMYLCATSRDTDRADQPQHFGDGTRLSIL.